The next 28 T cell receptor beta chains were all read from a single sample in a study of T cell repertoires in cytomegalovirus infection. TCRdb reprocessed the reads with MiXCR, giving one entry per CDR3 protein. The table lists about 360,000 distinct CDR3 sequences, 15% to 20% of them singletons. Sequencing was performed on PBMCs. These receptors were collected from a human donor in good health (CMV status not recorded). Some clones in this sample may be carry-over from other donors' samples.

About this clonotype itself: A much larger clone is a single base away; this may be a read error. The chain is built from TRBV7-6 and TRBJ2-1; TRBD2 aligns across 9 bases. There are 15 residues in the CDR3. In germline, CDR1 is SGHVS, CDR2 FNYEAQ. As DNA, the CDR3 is TGTGACAGCAGCTTAGCGGGGGAGCCCTACAATGAGCAGTTCTTC. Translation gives CDSSLAGEPYNEQFF.

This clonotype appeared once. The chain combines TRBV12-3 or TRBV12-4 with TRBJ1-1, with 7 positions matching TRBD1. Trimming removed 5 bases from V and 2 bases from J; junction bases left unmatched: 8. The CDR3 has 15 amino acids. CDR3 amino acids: CASSRRGQTNTEAFF. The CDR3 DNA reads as TGTGCCAGCAGTCGTAGGGGACAGACCAACACTGAAGCTTTCTTT.

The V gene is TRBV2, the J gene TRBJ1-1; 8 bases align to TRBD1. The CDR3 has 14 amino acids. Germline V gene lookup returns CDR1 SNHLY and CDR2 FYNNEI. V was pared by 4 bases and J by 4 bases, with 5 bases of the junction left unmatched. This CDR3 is CASSARQGSTEAFF. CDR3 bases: TGTGCCAGCAGTGCCCGACAGGGGTCCACTGAAGCTTTCTTT.

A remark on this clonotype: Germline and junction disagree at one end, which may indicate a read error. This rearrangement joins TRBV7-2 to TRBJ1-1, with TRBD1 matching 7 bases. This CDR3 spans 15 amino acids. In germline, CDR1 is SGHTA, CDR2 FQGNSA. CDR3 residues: CASSLADRVGTKAFF. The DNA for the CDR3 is TGTGCCAGCAGCTTAGCAGACAGGGTGGGCACTAAAGCTTTCTTT.

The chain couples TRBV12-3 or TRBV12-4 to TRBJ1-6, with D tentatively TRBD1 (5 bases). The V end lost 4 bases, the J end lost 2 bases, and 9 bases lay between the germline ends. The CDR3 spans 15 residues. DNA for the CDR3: TGTGCCAGCAGTTCCGCGGGGGCCTATAATTCACCCCTCCACTTT. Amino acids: CASSSAGAYNSPLHF.

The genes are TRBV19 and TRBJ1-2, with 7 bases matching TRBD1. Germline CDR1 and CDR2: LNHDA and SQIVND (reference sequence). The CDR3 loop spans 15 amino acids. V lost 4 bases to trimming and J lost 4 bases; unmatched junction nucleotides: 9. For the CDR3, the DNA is TGTGCCAGTAGTACCCGGACAGGCATCTTCTATGGCTACACCTTC. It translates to CASSTRTGIFYGYTF.

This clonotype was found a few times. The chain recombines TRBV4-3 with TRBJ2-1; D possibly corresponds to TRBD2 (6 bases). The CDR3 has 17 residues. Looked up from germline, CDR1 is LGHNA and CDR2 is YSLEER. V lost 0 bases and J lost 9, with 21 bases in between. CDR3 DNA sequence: TGCGCCAGCAGCCAAGATCGGGACTCAAAGGAGATAGGTGAGCAGTTCTTC. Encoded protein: CASSQDRDSKEIGEQFF.

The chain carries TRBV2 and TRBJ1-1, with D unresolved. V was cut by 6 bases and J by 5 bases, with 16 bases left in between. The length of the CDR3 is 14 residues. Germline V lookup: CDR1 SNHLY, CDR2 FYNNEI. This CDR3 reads CASRGLGTMTEAFF. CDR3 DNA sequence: TGTGCCAGCAGGGGCTTGGGAACTATGACTGAAGCTTTCTTT.

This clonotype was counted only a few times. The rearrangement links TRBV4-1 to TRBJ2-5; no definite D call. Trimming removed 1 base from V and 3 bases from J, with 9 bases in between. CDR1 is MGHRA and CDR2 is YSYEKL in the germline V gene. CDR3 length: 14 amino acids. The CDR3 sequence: CASSQGFAEETQYF. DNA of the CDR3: TGCGCCAGCAGCCAAGGTTTCGCGGAAGAGACCCAGTACTTC.

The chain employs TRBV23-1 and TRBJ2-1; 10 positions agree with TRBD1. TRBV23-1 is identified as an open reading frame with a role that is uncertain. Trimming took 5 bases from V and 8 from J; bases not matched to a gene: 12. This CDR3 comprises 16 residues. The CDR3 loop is CASSGDRGPMGDEQFF. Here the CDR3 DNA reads TGCGCCAGCAGTGGGGACAGGGGCCCCATGGGGGATGAGCAGTTCTTC.

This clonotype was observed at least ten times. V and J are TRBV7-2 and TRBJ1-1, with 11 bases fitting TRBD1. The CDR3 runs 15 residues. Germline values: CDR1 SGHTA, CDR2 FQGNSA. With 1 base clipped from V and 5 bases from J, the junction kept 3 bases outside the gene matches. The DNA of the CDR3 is TGTGCCAGCAGCTTAGGAGGGACAGGGGGGACTGAAGCTTTCTTT. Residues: CASSLGGTGGTEAFF.

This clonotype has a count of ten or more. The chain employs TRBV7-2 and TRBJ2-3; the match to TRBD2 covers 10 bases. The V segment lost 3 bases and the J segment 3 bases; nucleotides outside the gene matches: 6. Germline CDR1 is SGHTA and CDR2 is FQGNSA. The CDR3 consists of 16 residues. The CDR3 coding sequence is TGTGCCAGCAGCTTTAGCGGGGGGATAGGGACAGATACGCAGTATTTT. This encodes CASSFSGGIGTDTQYF.

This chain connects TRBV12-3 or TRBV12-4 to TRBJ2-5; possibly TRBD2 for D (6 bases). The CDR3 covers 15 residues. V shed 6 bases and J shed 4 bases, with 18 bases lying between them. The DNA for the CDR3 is TGTGCCAGCAGCCGCAAACGACTAGTACCAGAGACCCAGTACTTC. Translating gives CASSRKRLVPETQYF.

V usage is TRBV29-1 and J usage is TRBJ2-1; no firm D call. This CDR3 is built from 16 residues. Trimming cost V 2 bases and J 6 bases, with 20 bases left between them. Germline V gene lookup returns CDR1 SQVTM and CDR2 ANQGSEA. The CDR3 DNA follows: TGCAGCGTTGAATATGGTCAAGCAGACCTTGGCAATGAGCAGTTCTTC. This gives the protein CSVEYGQADLGNEQFF.

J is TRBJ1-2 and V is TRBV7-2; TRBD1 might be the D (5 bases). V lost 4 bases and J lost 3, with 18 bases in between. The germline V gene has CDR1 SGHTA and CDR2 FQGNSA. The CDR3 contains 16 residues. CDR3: CASSSWSGVRDYGYTF. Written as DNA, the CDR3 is TGTGCCAGCAGCTCCTGGTCGGGGGTTAGGGACTATGGCTACACCTTC.

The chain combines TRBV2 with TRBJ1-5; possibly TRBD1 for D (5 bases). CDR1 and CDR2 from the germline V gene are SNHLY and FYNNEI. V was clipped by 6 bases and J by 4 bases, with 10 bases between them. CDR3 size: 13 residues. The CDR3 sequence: CASRSQGNQPQHF. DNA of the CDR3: TGTGCCAGCAGGAGCCAGGGAAATCAGCCCCAGCATTTT.

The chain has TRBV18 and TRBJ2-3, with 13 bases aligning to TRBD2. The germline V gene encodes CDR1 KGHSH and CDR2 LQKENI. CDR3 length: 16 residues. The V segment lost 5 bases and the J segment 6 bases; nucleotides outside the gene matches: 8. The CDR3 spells CASSLGLAGDTDTQYF. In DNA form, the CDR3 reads TGTGCCAGCTCATTAGGACTAGCGGGGGACACGGATACGCAGTATTTT.

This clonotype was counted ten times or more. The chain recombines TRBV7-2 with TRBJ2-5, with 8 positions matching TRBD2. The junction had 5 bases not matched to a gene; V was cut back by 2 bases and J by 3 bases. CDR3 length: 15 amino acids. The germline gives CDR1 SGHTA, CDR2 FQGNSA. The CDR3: CASSLHRTSKETQYF. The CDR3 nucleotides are TGTGCCAGCAGCTTACACCGGACTAGCAAAGAGACCCAGTACTTC.

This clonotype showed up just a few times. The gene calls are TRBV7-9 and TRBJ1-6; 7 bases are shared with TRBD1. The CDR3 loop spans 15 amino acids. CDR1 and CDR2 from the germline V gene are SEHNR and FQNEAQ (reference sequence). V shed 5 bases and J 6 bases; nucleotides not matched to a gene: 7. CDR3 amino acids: CASSRRDSLNSPLHF. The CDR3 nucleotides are TGTGCCAGCAGCCGTCGGGACAGTCTTAATTCACCCCTCCACTTT. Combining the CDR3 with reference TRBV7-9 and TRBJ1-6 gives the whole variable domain DTGVSQNPRHKITKRGQNVTFRCDPISEHNRLYWYRQTLGQGPEFLTYFQNEAQLEKSRLLSDRFSAERPKGSFSTLEIQRTEQGDSAMYLCASSRRDSLNSPLHFGNGTRLTVT.

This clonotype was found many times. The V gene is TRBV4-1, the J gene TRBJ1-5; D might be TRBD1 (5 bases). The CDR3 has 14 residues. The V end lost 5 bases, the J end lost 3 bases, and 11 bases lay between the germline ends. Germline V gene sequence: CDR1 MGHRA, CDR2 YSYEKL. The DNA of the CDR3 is TGCGCCAGCAGCGGACGACAGACCAATCAGCCCCAGCATTTT. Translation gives CASSGRQTNQPQHF.

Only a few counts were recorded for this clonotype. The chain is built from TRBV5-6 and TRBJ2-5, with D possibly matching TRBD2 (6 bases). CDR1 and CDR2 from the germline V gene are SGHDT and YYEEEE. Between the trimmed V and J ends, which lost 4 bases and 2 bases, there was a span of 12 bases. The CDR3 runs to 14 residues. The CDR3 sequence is CASSTSGLQETQYF. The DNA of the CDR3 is TGTGCCAGCAGCACCAGCGGACTACAAGAGACCCAGTACTTC. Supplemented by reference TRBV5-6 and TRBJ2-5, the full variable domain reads DAGVTQSPTHLIKTRGQQVTLRCSPKSGHDTVSWYQQALGQGPQFIFQYYEEEERQRGNFPDRFSGHQFPNYSSELNVNALLLGDSALYLCASSTSGLQETQYFGPGTRLLVL.

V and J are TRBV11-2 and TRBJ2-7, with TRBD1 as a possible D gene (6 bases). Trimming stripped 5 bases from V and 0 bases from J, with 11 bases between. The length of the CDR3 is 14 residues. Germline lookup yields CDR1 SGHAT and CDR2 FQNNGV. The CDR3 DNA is TGTGCCAGCAGCATGACAGGAGGCTCCTACGAGCAGTACTTC. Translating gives CASSMTGGSYEQYF.

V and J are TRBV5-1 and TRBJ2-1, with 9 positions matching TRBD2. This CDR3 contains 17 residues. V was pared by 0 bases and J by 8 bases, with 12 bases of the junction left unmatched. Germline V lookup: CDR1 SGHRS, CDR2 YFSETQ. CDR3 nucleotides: TGCGCCAGCAGCTTGGGGATGAGCGGGAGGCAGGGCGATGAGCAGTTCTTC. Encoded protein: CASSLGMSGRQGDEQFF.

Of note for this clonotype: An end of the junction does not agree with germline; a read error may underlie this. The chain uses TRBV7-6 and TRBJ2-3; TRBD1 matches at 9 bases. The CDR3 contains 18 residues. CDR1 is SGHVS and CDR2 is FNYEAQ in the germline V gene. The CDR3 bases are TGTGCCAGCAGCTTAAGGGGACAGGGCAAGACTAGCACAGATACGCAGAATTTT. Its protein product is CASSLRGQGKTSTDTQNF.

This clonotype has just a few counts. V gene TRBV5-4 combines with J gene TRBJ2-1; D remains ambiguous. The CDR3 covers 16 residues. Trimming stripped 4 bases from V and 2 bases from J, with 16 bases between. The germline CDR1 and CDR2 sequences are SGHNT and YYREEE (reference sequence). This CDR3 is CASSPSTSVAYNEQFF. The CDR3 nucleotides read TGTGCCAGCAGCCCTTCTACGAGTGTAGCCTACAATGAGCAGTTCTTC.

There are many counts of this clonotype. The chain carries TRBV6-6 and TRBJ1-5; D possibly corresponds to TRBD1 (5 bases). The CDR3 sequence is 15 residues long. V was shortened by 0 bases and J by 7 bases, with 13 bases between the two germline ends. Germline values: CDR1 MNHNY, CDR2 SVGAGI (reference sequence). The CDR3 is CASSYSAQGGQPQHF. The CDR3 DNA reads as TGTGCCAGCAGTTACTCTGCCCAGGGAGGGCAGCCCCAGCATTTT.

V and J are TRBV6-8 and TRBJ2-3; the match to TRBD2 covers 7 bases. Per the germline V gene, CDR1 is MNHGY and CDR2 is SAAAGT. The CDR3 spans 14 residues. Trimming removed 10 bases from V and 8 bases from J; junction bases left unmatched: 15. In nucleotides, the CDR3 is TGTGCCACCACGACCGGGCTAGCGGTGGTTACGCAGTATTTT. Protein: CATTTGLAVVTQYF.

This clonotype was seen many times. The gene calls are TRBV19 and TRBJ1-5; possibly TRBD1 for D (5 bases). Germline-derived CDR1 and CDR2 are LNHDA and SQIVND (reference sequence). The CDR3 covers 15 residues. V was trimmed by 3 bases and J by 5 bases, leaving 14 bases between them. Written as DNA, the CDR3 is TGTGCCAGTAGTATGGGGGGAGGCCCCCATCAGCCCCAGCATTTT. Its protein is CASSMGGGPHQPQHF.